The 32 T cell receptor beta chains given below trace back to one sample, sequenced in a study of control samples from healthy donors and cancer patients. TCRdb keeps only in-frame clones here, not all; method: immunoSEQ multiplex PCR. The sample records 130,000 to 150,000 clones, roughly nine tenths being singletons. Sequencing was carried out using blood. Every receptor here comes from a woman aged 25 to 39 in good health.

In its sample, this clone was seen a few times. The chain recombines TRBV19 with TRBJ1-2; 9 positions agree with TRBD1. The CDR3 is made up of 14 amino acids. Germline values: CDR1 LNHDA, CDR2 SQIVND (reference sequence). Unmatched junction bases numbered 2, after V lost 2 bases and J lost 4 bases. The CDR3 reads CASSITGQGYGYTF. Here the CDR3 DNA reads TGTGCCAGTAGTATAACGGGACAGGGCTATGGCTACACCTTC.

The genes are TRBV29-1 and TRBJ1-1; 7 bases align to TRBD1. V lost 6 bases to trimming and J lost 6 bases; unmatched junction nucleotides: 7. The germline V gene has CDR1 SQVTM and CDR2 ANQGSEA. The CDR3 consists of 12 residues. Here the CDR3 reads CSVSHRGAEAFF. The CDR3 region has the DNA TGCAGCGTGAGTCACAGGGGAGCTGAAGCTTTCTTT.

V usage is TRBV5-1 and J usage is TRBJ1-2, with D hard to call. V was pared by 4 bases and J by 1 base, with 17 bases between. Germline CDR1 SGHRS, CDR2 YFSETQ. This CDR3 contains 16 residues. Here the CDR3 reads CASSNAVGRGNYGYTF. The CDR3 DNA is TGCGCCAGCAGCAATGCGGTTGGTAGAGGTAACTATGGCTACACCTTC.

This chain joins TRBV3-1 (or the pseudogene TRBV3-2) and TRBJ1-1; the D gene is possibly TRBD1 (5 bases). This CDR3 spans 12 amino acids. Per germline, CDR1 LGHDT and CDR2 YNNKEL (reference sequence). The V gene lost 2 bases and the J gene lost 10 bases, with 11 bases spanning the gap. CDR3 DNA: TGTGCCAGCAGCCAATCTCCAGGGCTAGCTTTCTTT. The encoded protein is CASSQSPGLAFF.

This clone was seen a handful of times. The chain has TRBV6-1 and TRBJ1-2; D is uncertain. The germline gives CDR1 MNHNS, CDR2 SASEGT. The CDR3 is 12 amino acids. The V and J ends lost 2 bases and 7 bases respectively, with 8 bases between them. CDR3 sequence: CASSEPGFGYTF. The CDR3 nucleotides read TGTGCCAGCAGTGAACCGGGGTTTGGCTACACCTTC.

The chain joins TRBV9 to TRBJ1-1; D might be TRBD1 (5 bases). This CDR3 region has 15 residues. Per the germline V gene, CDR1 is SGDLS and CDR2 is YYNGEE. Trimming pared 0 bases from V and 5 bases from J, leaving 14 bases between. CDR3 sequence (DNA): TGTGCCAGCAGCGTAGTATCAGGGAAGGAGACTGAAGCTTTCTTT. Residues: CASSVVSGKETEAFF.

The chain recombines TRBV6-5 with TRBJ2-7; D unclear. Germline V gene lookup returns CDR1 MNHEY and CDR2 SVGAGI. The CDR3 has 13 amino acids. Trimming pared 2 bases from V and 4 bases from J, leaving 9 bases between. The CDR3 bases are TGTGCCAGCAGTTACCTCCGTTCGTACGAGCAGTACTTC. Translation gives CASSYLRSYEQYF.

The chain couples TRBV7-9 to TRBJ1-1; TRBD1 matches at 7 bases. Germline values: CDR1 SEHNR, CDR2 FQNEAQ (reference sequence). CDR3 size: 15 residues. V was pared by 4 bases and J by 1 base, with 6 bases of the junction left unmatched. DNA of the CDR3: TGTGCCAGCAGCTCCTCCTGGACAGGGAACACTGAAGCTTTCTTT. Translation gives CASSSSWTGNTEAFF.

The rearrangement uses TRBV4-1 and TRBJ2-7; D perhaps matches TRBD2 (5 bases). The V end lost 0 bases, the J end lost 5 bases, and 14 bases lay between the germline ends. The CDR3 length is 15 residues. The germline gives CDR1 MGHRA, CDR2 YSYEKL. As DNA, the CDR3 is TGCGCCAGCAGCCAAGAGTCGCGGGTTAGCGACGAGCAGTACTTC. This translates into CASSQESRVSDEQYF.

The V and J genes are TRBV5-5 and TRBJ2-1; D call uncertain. The CDR3 has 13 amino acids. Germline assignment: CDR1 SGHKS and CDR2 YYEKEE (reference sequence). With 1 base removed from V and 3 bases from J, the gap between germline ends came to 5 bases. The CDR3 DNA follows: TGTGCCAGCAGCTTGAACATCTACAATGAGCAGTTCTTC. This gives the protein CASSLNIYNEQFF. Full variable domain (outside the CDR3, taken from reference TRBV5-5 and TRBJ2-1): DAGVTQSPTHLIKTRGQQVTLRCSPISGHKSVSWYQQVLGQGPQFIFQYYEKEERGRGNFPDRFSARQFPNYSSELNVNALLLGDSALYLCASSLNIYNEQFFGPGTRLTVL.

The chain recombines TRBV14 with TRBJ1-4, with D unclear. V lost 6 bases to trimming and J lost 7 bases, with 12 bases between them. Germline CDR1 reads SGHDN; CDR2 reads FVKESK. The CDR3 sequence is 13 residues long. The CDR3 sequence: CASSKGSAEKLFF. In DNA, the CDR3 is TGTGCCAGCAGTAAGGGATCGGCTGAAAAACTGTTTTTT.

This rearrangement joins TRBV10-3 to TRBJ2-3; 8 bases map to TRBD1. The CDR3 is made up of 14 amino acids. Germline loops: CDR1 ENHRY, CDR2 SYGVKD. V dropped 10 bases and J dropped 6; count of bases not matched to a gene: 12. The CDR3 loop is CATRLQGAGDTQYF. CDR3 nucleotides: TGTGCCACCCGCCTTCAGGGGGCAGGGGATACGCAGTATTTT.

The chain recombines TRBV3-1 (or the pseudogene TRBV3-2) with TRBJ2-1; D tentatively fits TRBD1 or TRBD2 (5 bases each). Trimming stripped 1 base from V and 7 bases from J, with 11 bases between. There are 14 residues in the CDR3. Looked up from germline, CDR1 is LGHDT and CDR2 is YNNKEL (reference sequence). CDR3 in DNA: TGTGCCAGCAGCCAAGCGGGGCCCTTTAATGAGCAGTTCTTC. Protein sequence: CASSQAGPFNEQFF.

The DNA for the CDR3 is TGTGCCAGCAGCAGGGGTACAGGGGCCAACGTCCTGACTTTC. Amino acids: CASSRGTGANVLTF. This chain connects TRBV7-3 to TRBJ2-6, with D possibly matching TRBD1 (5 bases). Germline CDR1 SGHTA, CDR2 FQGTGA. The CDR3 length is 14 residues. V lost 5 bases to trimming and J lost 4 bases, with 9 bases between them.

The V and J genes are TRBV2 and TRBJ2-2; D ambiguous. The V and J ends lost 5 bases and 6 bases respectively, with 4 bases between them. The CDR3 totals 11 residues. The germline V gene encodes CDR1 SNHLY and CDR2 FYNNEI. CDR3 region: CASSNSGELFF. CDR3 DNA: TGTGCCAGCAGTAATTCCGGGGAGCTGTTTTTT.

The chain recombines TRBV5-4 with TRBJ2-2; 9 bases map to TRBD2. The germline V gene has CDR1 SGHNT and CDR2 YYREEE (reference sequence). V was pared by 3 bases and J by 7 bases, with 7 bases of the junction left unmatched. There are 15 residues in the CDR3. The CDR3 here is CASSSGTSLVGELFF. The CDR3 DNA reads TGTGCCAGCAGCTCCGGGACTAGCTTAGTCGGGGAGCTGTTTTTT.

The chain carries TRBV7-9 and TRBJ1-5; 9 bases are a match to TRBD1. The CDR3 covers 14 residues. With V trimmed by 5 bases and J by 8 bases, 7 bases remained unmatched. In germline, CDR1 is SEHNR, CDR2 FQNEAQ (reference sequence). In DNA, the CDR3 is TGTGCCAGCAGCGTAGGACAGGGGAGGGAGCCCCAGCATTTT. Translated, it gives CASSVGQGREPQHF. The full variable domain, its missing parts supplied by reference TRBV7-9 and TRBJ1-5, is DTGVSQNPRHKITKRGQNVTFRCDPISEHNRLYWYRQTLGQGPEFLTYFQNEAQLEKSRLLSDRFSAERPKGSFSTLEIQRTEQGDSAMYLCASSVGQGREPQHFGDGTRLSIL.

The chain combines TRBV30 with TRBJ2-2; 8 bases map to TRBD1. Unmatched junction bases numbered 1, after V lost 4 bases and J lost 0 bases. This CDR3 spans 14 amino acids. Per the germline V gene, CDR1 is GTSNPN and CDR2 is SVGIG (reference sequence). CDR3 region: CAWTGGANTGELFF. In nucleotides, the CDR3 is TGTGCCTGGACAGGGGGCGCGAACACCGGGGAGCTGTTTTTT.

This chain uses TRBV4-1 with TRBJ2-1; D gene uncertain. This CDR3 comprises 14 residues. V gave up 4 bases and J gave up 2 bases, with 9 bases separating them. Per germline, CDR1 MGHRA and CDR2 YSYEKL. CDR3 in amino acids: CASSPPTTYNEQFF. The CDR3 coding sequence is TGCGCCAGCAGCCCCCCGACAACCTACAATGAGCAGTTCTTC.

The chain combines TRBV2 with TRBJ1-2; D is possibly TRBD1 (5 bases). V was shortened by 8 bases and J by 7 bases, with 20 bases between the two germline ends. CDR1 and CDR2 (germline): SNHLY, FYNNEI. This CDR3 has 14 amino acids. The CDR3 loop reads CASEPIGRGRGYTF. CDR3 sequence (DNA): TGTGCCAGCGAACCGATCGGGCGGGGCCGTGGCTACACCTTC.

The chain is built from TRBV7-2 and TRBJ2-3; TRBD2 matches at 10 bases. This CDR3 is built from 16 residues. J gave up 6 bases and V 0 bases, and 6 bases lay outside the gene matches. Germline V gives CDR1 SGHTA, CDR2 FQGNSA. CDR3 sequence: CASSLAASGRWDTQYF. The CDR3 bases are TGTGCCAGCAGCTTAGCGGCTAGCGGGAGATGGGATACGCAGTATTTT.

The sample holds one count of this clone. The rearrangement joins TRBV3-1 (or the pseudogene TRBV3-2) to TRBJ1-2, with 10 bases matching TRBD1. This CDR3 is 15 amino acids long. The V gene's germline CDR1 is LGHDT and CDR2 YNNKEL (reference sequence). The ends lost 5 bases at V and 4 bases at J; junction bases unmatched: 7. CDR3 loop: CASSTRQGAAYGYTF. In DNA, the CDR3 is TGTGCCAGCAGCACAAGACAGGGGGCGGCCTATGGCTACACCTTC.

This clone was counted a few times. V and J are TRBV10-3 and TRBJ2-2; 8 bases agree with TRBD2. CDR1 and CDR2 (germline): ENHRY, SYGVKD. The CDR3 consists of 16 residues. Trimming cost V 0 bases and J 6 bases; bases outside gene matches: 6. The CDR3 DNA follows: TGTGCCATCAGTGAGTCGGAGTCGGGAGGGGCCGGGGAGCTGTTTTTT. Its protein product is CAISESESGGAGELFF.

This clone has only one observation. V usage is TRBV11-2 and J usage is TRBJ1-3; TRBD1 might be the D (5 bases). CDR3 size: 15 residues. V was cut by 0 bases and J by 3 bases, with 9 bases left in between. CDR1 is SGHAT and CDR2 is FQNNGV in the germline V gene. The CDR3 DNA follows: TGTGCCAGCAGCTTAGATTCGGGGGGTGGAAACACCATATATTTT. It translates to CASSLDSGGGNTIYF.

The J gene is TRBJ1-4, the V gene TRBV5-1; TRBD1 agrees at 8 bases. Germline CDR1 reads SGHRS; CDR2 reads YFSETQ. The length of the CDR3 is 15 residues. The V gene end was trimmed by 4 bases and the J gene end by 7 bases; junction bases not matched to a gene: 9. The CDR3 region has the DNA TGCGCCAGCAGCGGTACAGGGGGGGAAAGTGAAAAACTGTTTTTT. Encoded protein: CASSGTGGESEKLFF.

The sample holds one count of this clone. This rearrangement joins TRBV6-6 to TRBJ1-1; maybe TRBD1 (5 bases). Trimming left V 6 bases short and J 7 bases short, with 18 bases between. CDR1 is MNHNY and CDR2 is SVGAGI in the germline V gene (reference sequence). The CDR3 length is 14 residues. The CDR3 loop reads CASRGGGRGNEAFF. DNA for the CDR3: TGTGCCAGCAGAGGCGGGGGTCGAGGCAATGAAGCTTTCTTT.

The chain has TRBV5-4 and TRBJ1-4; TRBD1 matches 7 bases. V was clipped by 4 bases and J by 4 bases; unmatched bases: 4. Per germline, CDR1 SGHNT and CDR2 YYREEE (reference sequence). This CDR3 is built from 14 residues. DNA for the CDR3: TGTGCCAGCAGCCAGGGACAGCTTAATGAAAAACTGTTTTTT. Protein: CASSQGQLNEKLFF.

The rearrangement uses TRBV7-8 and TRBJ1-1; D possibly corresponds to TRBD1 (6 bases). The germline V and J ends were trimmed by 4 bases and 7 bases, with 13 bases remaining between them. Germline V gene lookup returns CDR1 SGHVS and CDR2 FQNEAQ. The CDR3 extends over 13 amino acids. The CDR3 sequence is CASSSRQAGEAFF. The CDR3 bases are TGTGCCAGCAGCTCCAGACAGGCAGGTGAAGCTTTCTTT.

The V gene is TRBV14, the J gene TRBJ1-3; perhaps TRBD1 as D (6 bases). Between the trimmed V and J ends, which lost 4 bases and 3 bases, there was a span of 16 bases. CDR1 and CDR2 from the germline V gene are SGHDN and FVKESK. The CDR3 extends over 16 amino acids. The CDR3 reads CASSPPYRDCGNTIYF. Here the CDR3 DNA reads TGTGCCAGCAGCCCCCCTTACAGGGACTGTGGAAACACCATATATTTT.

CDR3 DNA: TGTGCCAGCAGCCCCAGTCCGGGTTCCTACAATGAGCAGTTCTTC. Translation gives CASSPSPGSYNEQFF. The chain has TRBV5-4 and TRBJ2-1; D not resolved. Germline lookup yields CDR1 SGHNT and CDR2 YYREEE (reference sequence). This CDR3 has 15 residues. V lost 4 bases and J 1 base, leaving 12 bases between the germline ends. The variable domain in full, completed from reference TRBV5-4 and TRBJ2-1, reads ETGVTQSPTHLIKTRGQQVTLRCSSQSGHNTVSWYQQALGQGPQFIFQYYREEENGRGNFPPRFSGLQFPNYSSELNVNALELDDSALYLCASSPSPGSYNEQFFGPGTRLTVL.

V usage is TRBV3-1 (or the pseudogene TRBV3-2) and J usage is TRBJ2-5, with D possibly matching TRBD2 (6 bases). The CDR3 has 15 amino acids. With 0 bases removed from V and 9 bases from J, the gap between germline ends came to 17 bases. Germline-derived CDR1 and CDR2 are LGHDT and YNNKEL (reference sequence). The CDR3 reads CASSQDLSRPGAQYF. CDR3 DNA: TGTGCCAGCAGCCAAGACCTCTCCAGGCCGGGGGCCCAGTACTTC.

This sequence joins TRBV6-5 and TRBJ1-4, with TRBD1 as a possible D gene (6 bases). This CDR3 contains 15 residues. Germline values: CDR1 MNHEY, CDR2 SVGAGI. V lost 2 bases and J 4 bases, leaving 11 bases between the germline ends. The CDR3 loop is CASSYRGQHNEKLFF. The CDR3 nucleotides are TGTGCCAGCAGTTACAGGGGACAACATAATGAAAAACTGTTTTTT.